This TCR beta chain came from a study of Ad26.COV2.S vaccination and SARS-CoV-2 variants. Some clones are missing from TCRdb's copy, which holds only in-frame ones; the method was immunoSEQ multiplex PCR. The sample lists roughly 380,000 clones, roughly 84% occurring once. Treatment defined: roughly 19 received Ad26.COV2.S at low or high dose, single or two shots; 5 received placebo; per-sample allocation not given. Day 63 after the first vaccine or placebo injection was the time point for sampling. The CDR3 is 16 amino acids. V was pared by 6 bases and J by 0 bases, with 13 bases between. Looked up from germline, CDR1 is SGHRS and CDR2 is YFSETQ.

This chain joins TRBV5-1 and TRBJ1-6, with D perhaps TRBD1 (5 bases). This TCR was sampled from a person between 18 and 59 years old who received the Ad26.COV2.S COVID-19 vaccine or a placebo. This specimen was peripheral blood, taken in a trial of Ad26.COV2.S vaccine versus placebo. CDR3 loop: CASTLGGSSYNSPLHF. The CDR3 coding sequence is TGCGCCAGCACGCTGGGGGGAAGCTCCTATAATTCACCCCTCCACTTT.